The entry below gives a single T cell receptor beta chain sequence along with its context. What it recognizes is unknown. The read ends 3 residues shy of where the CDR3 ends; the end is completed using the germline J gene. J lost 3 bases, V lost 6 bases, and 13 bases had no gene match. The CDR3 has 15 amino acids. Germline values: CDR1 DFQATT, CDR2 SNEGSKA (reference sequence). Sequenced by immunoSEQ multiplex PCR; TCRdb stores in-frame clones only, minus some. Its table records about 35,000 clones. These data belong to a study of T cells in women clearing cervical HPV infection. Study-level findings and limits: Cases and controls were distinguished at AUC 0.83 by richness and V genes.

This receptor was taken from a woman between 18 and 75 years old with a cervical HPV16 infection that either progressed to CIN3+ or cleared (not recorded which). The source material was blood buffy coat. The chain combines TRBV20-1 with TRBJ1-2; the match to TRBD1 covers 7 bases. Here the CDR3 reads CSAPVGAGGDYGYTF. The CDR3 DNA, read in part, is TGCAGTGCCCCCGTCGGGGCAGGGGGTGACTATGGC.